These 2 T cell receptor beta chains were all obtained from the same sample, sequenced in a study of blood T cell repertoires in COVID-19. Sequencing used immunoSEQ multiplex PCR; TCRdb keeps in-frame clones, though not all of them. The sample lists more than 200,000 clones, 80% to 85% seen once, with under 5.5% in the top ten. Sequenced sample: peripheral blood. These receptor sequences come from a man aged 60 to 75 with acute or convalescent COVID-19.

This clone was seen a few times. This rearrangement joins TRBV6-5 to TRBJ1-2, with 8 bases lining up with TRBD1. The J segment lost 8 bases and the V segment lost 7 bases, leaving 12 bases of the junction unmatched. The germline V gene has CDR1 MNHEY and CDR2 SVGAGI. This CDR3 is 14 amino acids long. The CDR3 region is CASTLLQGARGYTF. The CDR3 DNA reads TGTGCCAGCACTCTACTGCAGGGGGCGCGGGGCTACACCTTC.

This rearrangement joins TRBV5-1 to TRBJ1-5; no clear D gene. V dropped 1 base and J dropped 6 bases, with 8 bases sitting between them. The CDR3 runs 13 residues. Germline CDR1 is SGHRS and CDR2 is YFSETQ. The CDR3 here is CASSLFPGQPQHF. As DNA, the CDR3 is TGCGCCAGCAGCTTGTTTCCAGGTCAGCCCCAGCATTTT. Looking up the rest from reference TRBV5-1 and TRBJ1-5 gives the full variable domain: KAGVTQTPRYLIKTRGQQVTLSCSPISGHRSVSWYQQTPGQGLQFLFEYFSETQRNKGNFPGRFSGRQFSNSRSEMNVSTLELGDSALYLCASSLFPGQPQHFGDGTRLSIL.